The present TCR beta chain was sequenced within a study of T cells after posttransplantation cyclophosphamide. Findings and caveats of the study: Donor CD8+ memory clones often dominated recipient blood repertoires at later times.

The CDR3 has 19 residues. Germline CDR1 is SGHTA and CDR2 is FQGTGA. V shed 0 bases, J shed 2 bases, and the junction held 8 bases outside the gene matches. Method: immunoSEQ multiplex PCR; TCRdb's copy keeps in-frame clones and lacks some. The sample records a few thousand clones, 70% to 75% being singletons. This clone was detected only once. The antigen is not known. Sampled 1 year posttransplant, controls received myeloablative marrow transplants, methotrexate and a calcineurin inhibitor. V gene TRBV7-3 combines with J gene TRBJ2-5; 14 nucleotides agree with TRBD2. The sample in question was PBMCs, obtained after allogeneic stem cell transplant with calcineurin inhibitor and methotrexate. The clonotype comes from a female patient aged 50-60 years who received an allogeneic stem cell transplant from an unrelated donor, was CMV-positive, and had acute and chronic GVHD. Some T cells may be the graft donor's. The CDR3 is CASSLTRSGLAGVQETQYF. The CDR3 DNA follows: TGTGCCAGCAGCTTAACGAGGTCGGGACTAGCGGGGGTTCAAGAGACCCAGTACTTC.